These 31 T cell receptor beta chains share one sample of origin, sequenced in a study of blood T cell repertoires in COVID-19. Profiled with immunoSEQ multiplex PCR; TCRdb holds only in-frame clones, not every one. The sample carries some 70,000 clones, nearly 85% recorded once. Sequencing was performed on peripheral blood. The receptor set was obtained from a woman aged 60 to 75 with acute or convalescent COVID-19.

This clone was detected only once. This chain links TRBV7-8 with TRBJ2-7; 7 bases fit TRBD1. The V gene's germline CDR1 is SGHVS and CDR2 FQNEAQ. The CDR3 covers 14 residues. With V trimmed by 4 bases and J by 2 bases, 5 bases remained unmatched. CDR3 residues: CASSSPGTAYEQYF. In nucleotides, the CDR3 is TGTGCCAGCAGCTCTCCAGGGACAGCCTACGAGCAGTACTTC.

This clone was seen only once. The V call is TRBV27, the J call TRBJ2-7, with 9 bases that match TRBD1. In germline, CDR1 is MNHEY, CDR2 SMNVEV (reference sequence). The V segment lost 6 bases and the J segment 3 bases; nucleotides outside the gene matches: 6. This CDR3 contains 14 residues. This chain's CDR3 is CASRGTGYGYEQYF. For the CDR3, the DNA is TGTGCCAGCAGGGGGACAGGGTACGGCTACGAGCAGTACTTC.

This chain links TRBV2 with TRBJ2-1; 10 nucleotides match TRBD2. CDR1 is SNHLY, CDR2 FYNNEI, per germline. The V gene end was trimmed by 10 bases and the J gene end by 4 bases; junction bases not matched to a gene: 7. The CDR3 sequence is 14 residues long. The CDR3 sequence is CATSEREGYNEQFF. The CDR3, as DNA: TGTGCCACCTCTGAGCGGGAGGGTTACAATGAGCAGTTCTTC.

V usage is TRBV30 and J usage is TRBJ1-2; D gene uncertain. The CDR3 is 12 amino acids. Germline V lookup: CDR1 GTSNPN, CDR2 SVGIG (reference sequence). Trimming pared 4 bases from V and 4 bases from J, leaving 10 bases between. The CDR3 coding sequence is TGTGCCTGGATTCGGCACAGCTATGGCTACACCTTC. This translates into CAWIRHSYGYTF.

The chain joins TRBV5-1 to TRBJ1-2; 8 bases line up with TRBD1. The ends lost 0 bases at V and 4 bases at J; junction bases unmatched: 5. The CDR3 extends over 15 amino acids. CDR1 is SGHRS and CDR2 is YFSETQ in the germline V gene. CDR3 amino acids: CASSLEGRGPYGYTF. The CDR3 nucleotides read TGCGCCAGCAGCTTGGAGGGCAGGGGGCCCTATGGCTACACCTTC.

The chain links TRBV6-5 to TRBJ1-2; TRBD1 matches 8 bases. Losses at the gene ends were 5 bases for V and 0 bases for J; bases not matched to a gene: 5. Germline lookup yields CDR1 MNHEY and CDR2 SVGAGI. The CDR3 has 15 residues. DNA for the CDR3: TGTGCCAGCAGTCCAGACAGGGGCCCTAACTATGGCTACACCTTC. This sequence encodes CASSPDRGPNYGYTF.

This chain connects TRBV7-2 to TRBJ2-5, with 10 bases matching TRBD2. The CDR3 consists of 16 residues. CDR1 SGHTA and CDR2 FQGNSA come from the germline V gene. The J segment lost 2 bases and the V segment lost 5 bases, leaving 8 bases of the junction unmatched. CDR3 protein: CASSLGGLAVQETQYF. The CDR3 DNA reads TGTGCCAGCAGCCTGGGAGGACTAGCGGTTCAAGAGACCCAGTACTTC.

This clone was counted a few times. The chain employs TRBV30 and TRBJ2-7; perhaps TRBD2 as D (5 bases). The CDR3 is made up of 15 amino acids. Germline CDR1 reads GTSNPN; CDR2 reads SVGIG (reference sequence). Trimming took off 2 bases at V and 4 bases at J, with 18 bases between the two ends. The CDR3 loop is CAWSSGDARGYEQYF. CDR3 DNA: TGTGCCTGGAGTAGCGGAGACGCCCGCGGTTACGAGCAGTACTTC.

CDR3 DNA: TGTGCCAGCAGTTTAGCGGGACGTGAAGCTTTCTTT. Translated: CASSLAGREAFF. The genes are TRBV28 and TRBJ1-1, with D maybe TRBD1 (5 bases). This CDR3 contains 12 residues. V lost 2 bases, J lost 7 bases, and 8 bases lay in between. The germline gives CDR1 MDHEN, CDR2 SYDVKM.

The chain joins TRBV5-1 to TRBJ2-5; a weak D match, TRBD2 (5 bases). Germline CDR1 is SGHRS and CDR2 is YFSETQ. The CDR3 contains 14 residues. Trimming took off 4 bases at V and 7 bases at J, with 17 bases between the two ends. The CDR3 reads CASSPYAEGGTQYF. The CDR3 coding sequence is TGCGCCAGCAGCCCATATGCCGAGGGCGGGACCCAGTACTTC.

The rearrangement links TRBV14 to TRBJ2-3, with 7 nucleotides matching TRBD2. Trimming removed 4 bases from V and 0 bases from J; junction bases left unmatched: 7. Germline V lookup: CDR1 SGHDN, CDR2 FVKESK. CDR3 length: 16 amino acids. The CDR3 bases are TGTGCCAGCAGCCCTCCCGGGACTACTAGCACAGATACGCAGTATTTT. It codes for CASSPPGTTSTDTQYF.

The V call is TRBV24-1, the J call TRBJ2-1; 11 positions match TRBD2. The CDR3 contains 14 residues. Germline lookup yields CDR1 KGHDR and CDR2 SFDVKD. The J segment lost 7 bases and the V segment lost 4 bases, leaving 2 bases of the junction unmatched. The CDR3 loop reads CATSERLAGNEQFF. CDR3 sequence (DNA): TGTGCCACCAGTGAAAGACTAGCGGGGAATGAGCAGTTCTTC.

This chain joins TRBV3-1 (or the pseudogene TRBV3-2) and TRBJ2-7; TRBD1 might be the D (5 bases). The CDR3 consists of 13 residues. V lost 4 bases and J 4 bases, leaving 11 bases between the germline ends. Germline CDR1 LGHDT, CDR2 YNNKEL (reference sequence). CDR3 nucleotides: TGTGCCAGCAGCCTTCTCCAGGGATACGAGCAGTACTTC. Amino acids: CASSLLQGYEQYF.

The V call is TRBV7-2, the J call TRBJ2-2; 8 bases map to TRBD1. The CDR3 sequence is 17 residues long. CDR1 is SGHTA and CDR2 is FQGNSA in the germline V gene. V was clipped by 6 bases and J by 0 bases; unmatched bases: 9. In nucleotides, the CDR3 is TGTGCCAGCAGTCAAAGACAGGGGAGGACGAACACCGGGGAGCTGTTTTTT. The encoded protein is CASSQRQGRTNTGELFF.

Points on this clone: This sample includes further DNA sequences coding for the same CDR3. This sequence joins TRBV30 and TRBJ1-5, with D unresolved. Trimming left V 1 base short and J 4 bases short, with 8 bases between. This CDR3 has 13 residues. Germline V gene lookup returns CDR1 GTSNPN and CDR2 SVGIG (reference sequence). CDR3 bases: TGTGCCTGGAGTGGAGGAGGGAATCAGCCCCAGCATTTT. Translating gives CAWSGGGNQPQHF.

The genes are TRBV6-1 and TRBJ2-1; 7 bases align to TRBD2. This CDR3 comprises 15 residues. Trimming at V came to 0 bases and at J to 6 bases, leaving 5 bases not matched to a gene. CDR1 and CDR2 (germline): MNHNS, SASEGT. The CDR3 is CASSEAGGSANEQFF. The CDR3 DNA reads as TGTGCCAGCAGTGAAGCGGGGGGGTCAGCCAATGAGCAGTTCTTC.

This chain joins TRBV28 and TRBJ1-5, with 7 nucleotides matching TRBD1. Germline V gene data show CDR1 as MDHEN and CDR2 as SYDVKM. The CDR3 contains 15 residues. The J segment lost 3 bases and the V segment lost 5 bases, leaving 7 bases of the junction unmatched. In DNA, the CDR3 is TGTGCCAGCAGTACGTACAGGGGCCCCAATCAGCCCCAGCATTTT. This gives the protein CASSTYRGPNQPQHF.

V usage is TRBV6-6 and J usage is TRBJ1-1; D is unclear. The CDR3 spans 13 residues. Deletions cut 7 bases from V and 3 bases from J, with 12 bases between. CDR1 and CDR2 from the germline V gene are MNHNY and SVGAGI (reference sequence). CDR3 coding DNA: TGTGCCAGCACTCCGGGGAAATACACTGAAGCTTTCTTT. Protein sequence: CASTPGKYTEAFF.

The rearrangement uses TRBV11-3 and TRBJ2-2; D may be TRBD1 (6 bases). V was pared by 5 bases and J by 6 bases, with 22 bases between. Germline V gene lookup returns CDR1 SGHNT and CDR2 YENEEA. The CDR3 has 17 amino acids. The CDR3, as DNA: TGTGCCAGCAGCCTCACCTGGCGGACAGCATCCGCCGGGGAGCTGTTTTTT. Protein: CASSLTWRTASAGELFF.

The chain has TRBV27 and TRBJ1-4; D uncertain. The V gene's germline CDR1 is MNHEY and CDR2 SMNVEV (reference sequence). Trimming pared 2 bases from V and 7 bases from J, leaving 11 bases between. This CDR3 is 14 amino acids long. The DNA of the CDR3 is TGTGCCAGCAGTTTAAGCCGGCCGGGTGAAAAACTGTTTTTT. It is translated as CASSLSRPGEKLFF.

V gene TRBV4-1 combines with J gene TRBJ1-6; 9 bases map to TRBD1. Germline CDR1 MGHRA, CDR2 YSYEKL. The length of the CDR3 is 16 residues. With V trimmed by 2 bases and J by 8 bases, 7 bases remained unmatched. As DNA, the CDR3 is TGCGCCAGCAGCCAACAACTGGGACAGGGCCATTCACCCCTCCACTTT. Translated, it gives CASSQQLGQGHSPLHF.

The J gene is TRBJ2-2, the V gene TRBV19; 11 bases agree with TRBD2. Germline V gene data show CDR1 as LNHDA and CDR2 as SQIVND (reference sequence). The CDR3 has 16 amino acids. The V segment lost 3 bases and the J segment 4 bases; nucleotides outside the gene matches: 4. DNA for the CDR3: TGTGCCAGTAGTATTCAACTAGCGGGGGTCACCGGGGAGCTGTTTTTT. Protein: CASSIQLAGVTGELFF. The full variable domain, rest sourced from reference TRBV19 and TRBJ2-2, is DGGITQSPKYLFRKEGQNVTLSCEQNLNHDAMYWYRQDPGQGLRLIYYSQIVNDFQKGDIAEGYSVSREKKESFPLTVTSAQKNPTAFYLCASSIQLAGVTGELFFGEGSRLTVL.

V is TRBV11-1 and J is TRBJ1-1; D might be TRBD1 (5 bases). Per germline, CDR1 SGHAT and CDR2 FQDESV (reference sequence). This CDR3 comprises 16 residues. The V gene lost 5 bases and the J gene lost 0 bases, with 16 bases spanning the gap. This CDR3 reads CASSPAGRELNTEAFF. The CDR3, as DNA: TGTGCCAGCAGCCCGGCGGGGCGGGAGTTGAACACTGAAGCTTTCTTT.

The rearrangement joins TRBV7-8 to TRBJ1-1, with 9 nucleotides matching TRBD1. J was trimmed by 1 base and V by 1 base; bases with no gene match: 4. The CDR3 runs to 16 residues. The germline V gene has CDR1 SGHVS and CDR2 FQNEAQ. The CDR3 protein is CASSLEGQGWNTEAFF. CDR3 sequence (DNA): TGTGCCAGCAGCTTAGAGGGACAGGGTTGGAACACTGAAGCTTTCTTT.

The gene calls are TRBV5-1 and TRBJ2-1, with TRBD1 matching 9 bases. The CDR3 extends over 14 amino acids. The germline V gene has CDR1 SGHRS and CDR2 YFSETQ. Germline trimming cut 0 bases from V and 7 bases from J; bases unmatched to any gene: 2. CDR3 protein: CASSLGQGVNEQFF. CDR3 DNA sequence: TGCGCCAGCAGCTTGGGACAGGGGGTGAATGAGCAGTTCTTC.

The genes are TRBV21-1 and TRBJ2-3; TRBD2 is the table's D call, not checked against the DNA. TRBV21-1 is flagged as a pseudogene. The CDR3 runs to 15 residues. The CDR3 nucleotides are TGTGCCAGCAGCAACCCCTTTCCCCCCACAGATACGCAGTATTTT. It is translated as CASSNPFPPTDTQYF.

V gene TRBV5-1 combines with J gene TRBJ2-1; no clear D gene. CDR1 and CDR2 from the germline V gene are SGHRS and YFSETQ. There are 16 residues in the CDR3. With 6 bases removed from V and 4 bases from J, the gap between germline ends came to 20 bases. This CDR3 is CASNSAPTRNYNEQFF. The CDR3 bases are TGCGCCAGCAATTCCGCCCCGACTCGGAATTACAATGAGCAGTTCTTC.

Details on this clone: The junction does not match germline at one end; this may be a read error. This chain uses TRBV28 with TRBJ1-6; TRBD1 aligns across 10 bases. Germline CDR1 MDHEN, CDR2 SYDVKM. CDR3 length: 14 residues. CDR3 bases: TGTGCCAGCAGGGACAGGGGGTATAATACACCCCTCCACTTT. This sequence encodes CASRDRGYNTPLHF.

The chain uses TRBV3-1 (or the pseudogene TRBV3-2) and TRBJ1-6; 7 bases fit TRBD1. Germline CDR1 reads LGHDT; CDR2 reads YNNKEL (reference sequence). J lost 10 bases, V lost 4 bases, and 10 bases had no gene match. This CDR3 has 15 amino acids. CDR3 amino acids: CASSPRGRDKSPLHF. In DNA, the CDR3 is TGTGCCAGCAGCCCAAGGGGGCGCGACAAATCACCCCTCCACTTT.

The chain combines TRBV6-5 with TRBJ2-3, with a weak D call TRBD1 (5 bases). V lost 6 bases to trimming and J lost 4 bases, with 11 bases between them. The CDR3 totals 13 residues. Germline assignment: CDR1 MNHEY and CDR2 SVGAGI. The CDR3 bases are TGTGCCAGCAGAAAGACAGTGCCAGATACGCAGTATTTT. Translated, it gives CASRKTVPDTQYF.

This clone has a single count. J is TRBJ2-1 and V is TRBV7-6, with TRBD2 identical over 12 bases. From germline, CDR1 is SGHVS and CDR2 FNYEAQ. This CDR3 contains 16 residues. V lost 0 bases, J lost 6 bases, and 3 bases stayed unmatched. This chain's CDR3 is CASSLALAGGINEQFF. The CDR3 bases are TGTGCCAGCAGCTTAGCGCTAGCGGGAGGGATCAATGAGCAGTTCTTC.